This note documents a single T cell receptor beta chain sequence. The target antigen is unknown. CDR1 is MNHEY and CDR2 is SVGAGI in the germline V gene. The V segment lost 0 bases and the J segment 8 bases; nucleotides outside the gene matches: 6. The CDR3 has 15 amino acids. Tagging with unique molecular identifiers was a feature of the TCR beta cDNA libraries. It was from roughly 0.93 to 9.6 million T cells that 500,000 to 600,000 cDNA molecules came. TCRdb reprocessed the PCR reads via MiXCR and lists one record per CDR3 protein. The sample shows roughly 650,000 distinct CDR3 sequences, over 45% of them seen only once. The data derive from a study of post-analysis software for immune sequencing data. Study conclusions and caveats: Roughly five TRBV segments appeared more often in patients than in controls, and TRBV5-6, TRBV5-1 and TRBV20-1 were among these. The study found significantly lower normalized Chao1 diversity in multiple sclerosis patients than in controls.

The chain is built from TRBV6-5 and TRBJ2-4, with 8 bases identical to TRBD2. Specimen: blood. The source of this sequence is a girl aged 2 to 10 with multiple sclerosis. CDR3 in DNA: TGTGCCAGCAGTTACTCCGGGACGGGAGGGGACATTCAGTACTTC. Translating it yields CASSYSGTGGDIQYF.